Shown below are 32 T cell receptor beta chains from a single sample sequenced in a study of blood T cell repertoires in COVID-19. The assay was immunoSEQ multiplex PCR, and TCRdb's table has in-frame clones only and misses some. The sample yields about 170,000 clones, approximately 91% seen once. The source material was peripheral blood. These receptors came from a young man with COVID-19, enrolled during active disease.

V gene TRBV5-8 combines with J gene TRBJ1-5; no firm D call. CDR1 SGHTS and CDR2 YDEGEE come from the germline V gene. V gave up 0 bases and J gave up 5 bases, with 9 bases separating them. The CDR3 length is 14 residues. CDR3: CASSLAPEDQPQHF. In nucleotides, the CDR3 is TGTGCCAGCAGCTTGGCACCAGAGGATCAGCCCCAGCATTTT.

The sample holds a few counts of this clone. The same CDR3 arises from other DNA sequences in this sample as well. This chain uses TRBV15 with TRBJ2-7; TRBD2 matches at 11 bases. Germline lookup yields CDR1 LNHNV and CDR2 YYDKDF (reference sequence). This CDR3 spans 14 amino acids. Trimming at V came to 2 bases and at J to 3 bases, leaving 0 bases not matched to a gene. The CDR3 nucleotides read TGTGCCACCAGCAGAACTAGCGGGAGCTACGAGCAGTACTTC. It specifies CATSRTSGSYEQYF.

The table lists this clone with a few counts. The V and J genes are TRBV18 and TRBJ2-7; 10 positions match TRBD1. Germline CDR1 KGHSH, CDR2 LQKENI. This CDR3 spans 17 amino acids. Trimming cost V 1 base and J 1 base; bases outside gene matches: 7. CDR3 coding DNA: TGTGCCAGCTCACCACTGCGCCGGGACAGGGGATCCTACGAGCAGTACTTC. It encodes CASSPLRRDRGSYEQYF.

In DNA, the CDR3 is TGTGCCAGTAGTACCGGAACAGGGAGATATGAAAAACTGTTTTTT. Translated: CASSTGTGRYEKLFF. The chain couples TRBV19 to TRBJ1-4; TRBD1 is a possible D gene (6 bases). The CDR3 runs 15 residues. V was pared by 4 bases and J by 6 bases, with 15 bases between. The germline V gene encodes CDR1 LNHDA and CDR2 SQIVND (reference sequence).

CDR3 bases: TGTGCCAGCAGCCCCGCCACCGGACAGCGCTCTGGAAACACCATATATTTT. The encoded protein is CASSPATGQRSGNTIYF. The rearrangement joins TRBV7-9 to TRBJ1-3, with a weak D call TRBD1 (6 bases). The germline V and J ends were trimmed by 5 bases and 0 bases, with 17 bases remaining between them. This CDR3 region has 17 residues. Looked up from germline, CDR1 is SEHNR and CDR2 is FQNEAQ (reference sequence).

The rearrangement uses TRBV4-2 and TRBJ2-7; possibly TRBD1 for D (6 bases). There are 14 residues in the CDR3. Germline V CDR1 and CDR2: LGHNA, YNFKEQ. Trimming removed 0 bases at V and 5 bases at J, with 11 bases between. Here the CDR3 DNA reads TGTGCCAGCAGCCAAGATGAGGGGGTGGACGAGCAGTACTTC. As protein: CASSQDEGVDEQYF.

The chain employs TRBV6-4 and TRBJ2-1, with 9 bases identical to TRBD1. This CDR3 contains 16 residues. With V trimmed by 4 bases and J by 4 bases, 8 bases remained unmatched. Germline loops: CDR1 MRHNA, CDR2 SNTAGT. The CDR3 spells CASSVRWTGEYNEQFF. The CDR3 coding sequence is TGTGCCAGCAGTGTCCGATGGACAGGGGAATACAATGAGCAGTTCTTC.

The genes are TRBV27 and TRBJ1-2; 8 bases map to TRBD1. V dropped 0 bases and J dropped 6; count of bases not matched to a gene: 6. The CDR3 loop spans 15 amino acids. Germline-derived CDR1 and CDR2 are MNHEY and SMNVEV (reference sequence). The CDR3 spells CASSLSRTGFNGYTF. For the CDR3, the DNA is TGTGCCAGCAGTTTATCGAGGACAGGGTTTAATGGCTACACCTTC.

The rearrangement links TRBV28 to TRBJ1-1; no firm D call. The CDR3 is 14 amino acids. Trimming pared 6 bases from V and 5 bases from J, leaving 16 bases between. Per the germline V gene, CDR1 is MDHEN and CDR2 is SYDVKM. The CDR3 DNA follows: TGTGCCAGCAGCCGGCCGGGGTCTTCTACTGAAGCTTTCTTT. This codes for CASSRPGSSTEAFF.

This sequence joins TRBV29-1 and TRBJ1-1; 10 nucleotides match TRBD1. Trimming cost V 7 bases and J 5 bases; bases outside gene matches: 4. Germline CDR1 reads SQVTM; CDR2 reads ANQGSEA. The CDR3 sequence is 12 residues long. DNA of the CDR3: TGCAGCGGAGGACAGGGGGGTACTGAAGCTTTCTTT. This gives the protein CSGGQGGTEAFF.

The gene calls are TRBV6-5 and TRBJ2-1, with TRBD1 as a possible D gene (5 bases). This CDR3 region has 12 residues. CDR1 is MNHEY, CDR2 SVGAGI, per germline. The ends were cut back, 5 bases at V and 10 bases at J, with 12 bases in the middle. The CDR3 sequence: CASSLQGGEQFF. The CDR3 DNA reads as TGTGCCAGCAGTCTTCAGGGTGGGGAGCAGTTCTTC.

The chain combines TRBV13 with TRBJ2-7, with 8 bases aligning to TRBD1. V trimming: 5 bases; J trimming: 2 bases; junction bases outside the gene matches: 5. Germline V gene sequence: CDR1 PRHDT, CDR2 FYEKMQ (reference sequence). The CDR3 loop spans 14 amino acids. The CDR3 protein is CASSHGQGPYEQYF. As DNA, the CDR3 is TGTGCCAGCAGCCACGGACAGGGTCCCTACGAGCAGTACTTC.

The CDR3 sequence: CASSYGLEGAKNIQYF. In nucleotides, the CDR3 is TGTGCCAGCAGTTACGGACTAGAGGGAGCCAAAAACATTCAGTACTTC. The V and J genes are TRBV6-6 and TRBJ2-4, with 7 positions matching TRBD2. The CDR3 consists of 16 residues. CDR1 MNHNY and CDR2 SVGAGI come from the germline V gene (reference sequence). J gave up 0 bases and V 2 bases, and 4 bases lay outside the gene matches.

The table lists this clone with a count of one. The CDR3 sequence: CATSRASGLTDTQYF. CDR3 in DNA: TGTGCCACCAGCAGAGCTAGCGGACTCACAGATACGCAGTATTTT. The genes are TRBV15 and TRBJ2-3, with 7 bases aligning to TRBD2. Unmatched junction bases numbered 3, after V lost 1 base and J lost 2 bases. The CDR3 length is 15 residues. Germline V CDR1 and CDR2: LNHNV, YYDKDF (reference sequence).

V and J are TRBV18 and TRBJ1-5, with 7 bases fitting TRBD1. The CDR3 length is 14 residues. Germline-derived CDR1 and CDR2 are KGHSH and LQKENI. Unmatched junction bases numbered 8, after V lost 6 bases and J lost 6 bases. In nucleotides, the CDR3 is TGTGCCAGCTCCCAGACAGGGTCGACTCAGCCCCAGCATTTT. It translates to CASSQTGSTQPQHF.

V is TRBV5-1 and J is TRBJ2-1; 10 nucleotides agree with TRBD2. After removal of 2 bases from V and 10 bases from J, the junction contained 9 bases not matched to a gene. This CDR3 has 15 residues. Per germline, CDR1 SGHRS and CDR2 YFSETQ. CDR3 DNA: TGCGCCAGCAGCTTTTCTAGCGGGAGCCCCCAGGAGCAGTTCTTC. Amino acid sequence: CASSFSSGSPQEQFF.

The CDR3, as DNA: TGCGCCAGCACCCCACACCCGGGCAGGGCGAACACTGAAGCTTTCTTT. This encodes CASTPHPGRANTEAFF. The chain carries TRBV4-1 and TRBJ1-1; tentative D call: TRBD1 (5 bases). Trimming pared 7 bases from V and 1 base from J, leaving 19 bases between. Germline V gene sequence: CDR1 MGHRA, CDR2 YSYEKL. The CDR3 spans 16 residues.

With regard to this clone: Compared with germline, one end of the junction differs, possibly owing to a read error. The V and J genes are TRBV18 and TRBJ1-5; 10 bases fit TRBD1. The CDR3 loop spans 16 amino acids. Germline V gene data show CDR1 as KGHSH and CDR2 as LQKENI. CDR3 residues: CASSPRQTGGNQPQHF. DNA of the CDR3: TGTGCCAGCTCACCTCGGCAGACAGGGGGCAACCAGCCCCAGCATTTT.

This clone came up once. This sequence joins TRBV5-6 and TRBJ2-1; TRBD1 matches 9 bases. Unmatched junction bases numbered 8, after V lost 4 bases and J lost 3 bases. Germline lookup yields CDR1 SGHDT and CDR2 YYEEEE. There are 16 residues in the CDR3. CDR3 bases: TGTGCCAGCAGCACGAAGCGGGACAGGGTCTACAATGAGCAGTTCTTC. Translated: CASSTKRDRVYNEQFF.

V gene TRBV27 combines with J gene TRBJ1-2; 8 nucleotides agree with TRBD1. J lost 5 bases, V lost 6 bases, and 8 bases had no gene match. Germline V gives CDR1 MNHEY, CDR2 SMNVEV (reference sequence). The CDR3 extends over 14 amino acids. The CDR3 sequence: CASRGQGFRYGYTF. The CDR3 region has the DNA TGTGCCAGCAGAGGACAGGGATTCAGATATGGCTACACCTTC.

The V and J genes are TRBV29-1 and TRBJ2-7; D not resolved. Trimming took off 6 bases at V and 0 bases at J, with 15 bases between the two ends. This CDR3 comprises 14 residues. The V gene's germline CDR1 is SQVTM and CDR2 ANQGSEA. CDR3 sequence: CSVVTPRLSYEQYF. The CDR3 DNA sequence: TGCAGCGTAGTGACCCCTAGACTCTCCTACGAGCAGTACTTC.

For this clone: One end of the junction does not line up with germline, which may come from a read error. The V gene is TRBV9, the J gene TRBJ2-7, with TRBD2 matching 11 bases. Per germline, CDR1 SGDLS and CDR2 YYNGEE. There are 17 residues in the CDR3. DNA for the CDR3: TGTGCCAGCAGTCCGGGACTAGCGGAAGGAGTCTCCTTCGAGCAGTACTTC. It is translated as CASSPGLAEGVSFEQYF.

This chain uses TRBV29-1 with TRBJ2-7; D might be TRBD2 (6 bases). Germline CDR1 reads SQVTM; CDR2 reads ANQGSEA. The CDR3 is 15 amino acids. V was trimmed by 0 bases and J by 4 bases, leaving 16 bases between them. CDR3 protein: CSVEEPTPGGYEQYF. The CDR3 DNA reads TGCAGCGTTGAAGAACCGACACCCGGGGGATACGAGCAGTACTTC.

This rearrangement joins TRBV19 to TRBJ1-5; D ambiguous. This CDR3 is 15 amino acids long. Trimming left V 3 bases short and J 9 bases short, with 18 bases between. Looked up from germline, CDR1 is LNHDA and CDR2 is SQIVND (reference sequence). The CDR3 reads CASSINDFSWLPQHF. CDR3 nucleotide sequence: TGTGCCAGTAGTATCAATGACTTCTCTTGGTTGCCCCAGCATTTT.

The chain combines TRBV7-9 with TRBJ2-5; 10 bases align to TRBD2. In germline, CDR1 is SEHNR, CDR2 FQNEAQ (reference sequence). The CDR3 consists of 16 residues. V dropped 5 bases and J dropped 4; count of bases not matched to a gene: 10. The CDR3 is CASSTSLAGVIETQYF. The CDR3 nucleotides are TGTGCCAGCAGCACTAGCCTAGCGGGAGTAATAGAGACCCAGTACTTC.

The gene calls are TRBV9 and TRBJ2-7; TRBD1 aligns across 8 bases. The junction had 13 bases not matched to a gene; V was cut back by 4 bases and J by 4 bases. CDR1 is SGDLS, CDR2 YYNGEE, per germline. This CDR3 is 16 amino acids long. CDR3 DNA sequence: TGTGCCAGCAGCCAAGGGACAGGATCAAACTCTTACGAGCAGTACTTC. Translation: CASSQGTGSNSYEQYF.

This CDR3 is CASSSGAAGGETQYF. Written as DNA, the CDR3 is TGCGCCAGCAGCTCTGGAGCAGCCGGAGGAGAGACCCAGTACTTC. The rearrangement joins TRBV5-1 to TRBJ2-5, with D maybe TRBD2 (5 bases). Trimming took 3 bases from V and 4 from J, leaving 16 bases between them. The CDR3 has 15 residues. The germline V gene encodes CDR1 SGHRS and CDR2 YFSETQ.

V and J are TRBV6-5 and TRBJ2-7, with TRBD1 matching 9 bases. J was trimmed by 1 base and V by 6 bases; bases with no gene match: 4. Germline lookup yields CDR1 MNHEY and CDR2 SVGAGI. The CDR3 spans 14 residues. Here the CDR3 DNA reads TGTGCCAGCAGAGCCGGGACAGGGTCCTACGAGCAGTACTTC. Translation gives CASRAGTGSYEQYF.

The gene calls are TRBV7-8 and TRBJ2-7, with 7 bases aligning to TRBD1. Trimming took 5 bases from V and 6 from J; bases not matched to a gene: 4. The germline V gene has CDR1 SGHVS and CDR2 FQNEAQ. The CDR3 has 12 amino acids. CDR3 amino acids: CASSQGGGEQYF. DNA for the CDR3: TGTGCCAGCAGCCAAGGGGGCGGCGAGCAGTACTTC.

V usage is TRBV6-6 and J usage is TRBJ1-6, with TRBD1 as a possible D gene (5 bases). This CDR3 region has 14 residues. V was trimmed by 6 bases and J by 10 bases, leaving 16 bases between them. CDR1 and CDR2 from the germline V gene are MNHNY and SVGAGI (reference sequence). The CDR3: CASSPGGTVSPLHF. Here the CDR3 DNA reads TGTGCCAGCAGCCCCGGGGGGACCGTGTCACCCCTCCACTTT.

The chain links TRBV6-1 to TRBJ2-1; no definite D call. This CDR3 has 17 residues. The germline gives CDR1 MNHNS, CDR2 SASEGT. V dropped 3 bases and J dropped 2 bases, with 17 bases sitting between them. The CDR3 coding sequence is TGTGCCAGCAGTGACACCACCCCCGTTGCGACCTACAATGAGCAGTTCTTC. Encoded protein: CASSDTTPVATYNEQFF.

V is TRBV28 and J is TRBJ1-5, with D maybe TRBD1 (5 bases). The germline V gene encodes CDR1 MDHEN and CDR2 SYDVKM. V gave up 0 bases and J gave up 7 bases, with 13 bases separating them. This CDR3 has 15 amino acids. CDR3 bases: TGTGCCAGCAGTTTATGGGGGGGGATGGGGCAGCCCCAGCATTTT. Protein: CASSLWGGMGQPQHF. The full variable domain, its missing parts supplied by reference TRBV28 and TRBJ1-5, is DVKVTQSSRYLVKRTGEKVFLECVQDMDHENMFWYRQDPGLGLRLIYFSYDVKMKEKGDIPEGYSVSREKKERFSLILESASTNQTSMYLCASSLWGGMGQPQHFGDGTRLSIL.